What follows describes a single T cell receptor (beta chain). Its cognate antigen is unknown. The source of the sample is a study of response to subunit inactivated influenza vaccine. Study outcomes and limitations: That few new T cells are recruited by each seasonal influenza vaccination was the authors' suggestion.

TCRdb reanalysed the RT-PCR reads using MiXCR and keeps one entry per CDR3 protein. The profile shows 500,000 to 650,000 distinct CDR3 sequences, 6% to 9% of them singletons. Germline CDR1 is SGDLS and CDR2 is YYNGEE. V gave up 3 bases and J gave up 0 bases; unmatched junction bases: 9. This CDR3 region has 17 residues. The clonotype comes from a man aged 45 to 70 who received an inactivated influenza vaccine. The gene calls are TRBV9 and TRBJ1-3; 7 positions agree with TRBD1. The sample consisted of PBMCs from blood, taken approximately 25 months after vaccination. The CDR3 DNA reads TGTGCCAGCAGCGAGGGACAGCCGAAACTCTCTGGAAACACCATATATTTT. It encodes CASSEGQPKLSGNTIYF.